Listed below are T cell receptor beta chains from one sample, sequenced in a study of radiotherapy plus CTLA-4 blockade in lung cancer. Here immunoSEQ multiplex PCR was the method, and the copy in TCRdb shows in-frame clones only, minus some. The sample has roughly 62,000 clones, around three quarters seen once. This material consisted of peripheral blood, taken from a patient treated with radiotherapy plus ipilimumab. The receptors derive from a human donor with non-small cell lung cancer who had a complete response to radiotherapy plus ipilimumab. Both conserved end residues are part of each CDR3. Each record gives: D gene, clone size, J gene, V gene, CDR3 length, CDR3 DNA, CDR3 protein. The D gene is left open where the match is weak. Rows give clone size only sometimes, using once, few, many, or a class for an expanded clone.

.,.,TRBJ1-5,TRBV19,12,TGTGCCAGTAGTCCCAGGGAGGGGCCCCAGCATTTT,CASSPREGPQHF
.,few,TRBJ1-1,TRBV19,14,TGTGCCAGTACATCCCCCAGGATGAACACTGAAGCTTTCTTT,CASTSPRMNTEAFF
.,.,TRBJ1-5,TRBV2,11,TGTGCCAGCAGTGAATGGGGCAACCAGCATTTT,CASSEWGNQHF
.,.,TRBJ1-4,TRBV4-1,16,TGCGCCAGCAGCCAAGGGACCACGATTCGGAGTGAAAAACTGTTTTTT,CASSQGTTIRSEKLFF
.,.,TRBJ2-2,TRBV2,13,TGTGCCAGCAGCGGCCCGTCGTCCGGGGAGCTGTTTTTT,CASSGPSSGELFF
.,once,TRBJ2-1,TRBV5-4,14,TGTGCCAGCAGCTTCGACACCCAGGGCGCTGAGCAGTTCTTC,CASSFDTQGAEQFF
TRBD1,.,TRBJ2-5,TRBV18,14,TGTGCCAGCTCACCGGGACAGGGCGAAGAGACCCAGTACTTC,CASSPGQGEETQYF
.,.,TRBJ1-5,TRBV19,16,TGTGCCAGTAGCCCCCTCCAGGGGAATAGCAATCAGCCCCAGCATTTT,CASSPLQGNSNQPQHF
.,few,TRBJ2-3,TRBV29-1,11,TGCAGCGCACGTCACACAGATACGCAGTATTTT,CSARHTDTQYF
TRBD1,.,TRBJ2-6,TRBV6-1,16,TGTGCCAGCAGTGATCCCCGGACAGGAACCGCCAACGTCCTGACTTTC,CASSDPRTGTANVLTF
.,few,TRBJ1-1,TRBV9,12,TGTGCCTCGGGGCAGTCGAACACTGAAGCTTTCTTT,CASGQSNTEAFF
TRBD1,once,TRBJ2-5,TRBV7-9,14,TGTGCCAGCAGCTCCTACAGGGGGCCGGAGACCCAGTACTTC,CASSSYRGPETQYF
.,.,TRBJ1-1,TRBV19,11,TGTGCCACCCTCTTGGGCCCTGAAGCTTTCTTT,CATLLGPEAFF
TRBD2,.,TRBJ2-1,TRBV19,15,TGTGCCAGTACCAGGACTAGCGGGGGGGACAATGAGCAGTTCTTC,CASTRTSGGDNEQFF
.,few,TRBJ1-4,TRBV2,13,TGTGCCAGCAAGTTGAGGGAGGGGGAAAAACTGTTTTTT,CASKLREGEKLFF
TRBD2,.,TRBJ2-2,TRBV5-6,14,TGTGCCAGCAGCTTAACTGCCAGAGGCGGGGGGCTGTTTTTT,CASSLTARGGGLFF
TRBD1,.,TRBJ1-4,TRBV5-6,14,TGTGCCAGCAGCTTGGGACCGACAGGGAGGTCACTGTTTTTT,CASSLGPTGRSLFF
.,.,TRBJ1-2,TRBV28,15,TGTGCCAGCAGTCTAAACCCCGATGTGAGCTATGGCTACACCTTC,CASSLNPDVSYGYTF
.,.,TRBJ2-3,TRBV6-5,14,TGTGCCAGCACCCGGGACTGGCACACAGATACGCAGTATTTT,CASTRDWHTDTQYF